The present T cell receptor (beta chain) was sequenced within a study of T cell responses to AZD1222 COVID-19 vaccine. Trimming at V came to 4 bases and at J to 1 base, leaving 12 bases not matched to a gene. The CDR3 covers 17 residues. Germline-derived CDR1 and CDR2 are SGHVS and FQNEAQ. Libraries were prepared by immunoSEQ multiplex PCR; TCRdb keeps only in-frame clonotypes and omits some of them. The sample holds over 150,000 clones, around 89% seen once. The clonotype was recovered from an adult in good health. The genes are TRBV7-8 and TRBJ1-2, with 7 nucleotides matching TRBD1. This material consisted of peripheral blood, taken on day 0 of AZD1222 vaccination. The CDR3 region is CASSSRTGGGYNYGYTF. CDR3 nucleotide sequence: TGTGCCAGCAGCTCGCGGACAGGCGGCGGTTATAACTATGGCTACACCTTC.